This paragraph reports one T cell receptor (beta chain). The target antigen is unknown. The TCRbeta library incorporated unique molecular identifiers. One entry per CDR3 protein results from TCRdb running MiXCR on the PCR reads. Here the sample spans a few hundred thousand distinct CDR3 sequences, about 6.6% being singletons. The sample comes from a study of T-cell reconstitution after alpha-beta-depleted transplantation in children. Findings of the study overall: By about two months after transplant, alpha-beta T cells reportedly arose from several hundred graft clones that had expanded. Surviving recipient cells, namely T cells and thymic progenitors, were the source of high day-60 TCRbeta diversity in some patients.

The CDR3 length is 11 residues. From germline, CDR1 is SGHTA and CDR2 FQGNSA. V was cut by 11 bases and J by 3 bases, with 11 bases left in between. The sample consisted of PBMCs, taken before TCRalphabeta/CD19-depleted stem cell transplant. This chain uses TRBV7-2 with TRBJ2-7; no reliable D call. The receptor comes from a boy younger than 10 with acute lymphoblastic leukemia, due to receive a stem cell transplant. This chain's CDR3 is CAVLSGYEQYF. The CDR3 nucleotides read TGTGCCGTACTGTCCGGCTACGAGCAGTACTTC.